This T cell receptor beta chain derives from a study of blood T cell repertoires in COVID-19. Looked up from germline, CDR1 is LNHNV and CDR2 is YYDKDF (reference sequence). V gave up 5 bases and J gave up 1 base; unmatched junction bases: 11. There are 17 residues in the CDR3. The method was immunoSEQ multiplex PCR; TCRdb's version includes in-frame clones alone and lacks a portion of them. Among over 250,000 clones listed, about 89% were seen once. The receptor's source is a middle-aged man who had recovered from COVID-19. V and J are TRBV15 and TRBJ2-1, with 7 bases matching TRBD1. The sample taken for sequencing was PBMCs or T cells enriched from blood (not recorded which). CDR3 in amino acids: CATSPGLSRGSYNEQFF. DNA for the CDR3: TGTGCCACCAGCCCAGGATTGAGCAGGGGGTCCTACAATGAGCAGTTCTTC.